The text below deals with one T cell receptor (beta chain). The data were taken from a study of blood T cell repertoires in COVID-19. Overall study context: Both acute and convalescent COVID-19 samples were obtained from the United States, Italy and Spain. T cells, B-cell-depleted T cells, or PBMCs supplied cDNA or gDNA.

In the original workflow: Amplification with reference gene primers provided the estimates of nucleated cell counts. TCRdb's table, derived via immunoSEQ multiplex PCR, lists solely in-frame clones and lacks some. V and J calls and clone size come straight from that table; D and trimming were deduced from the DNA. Of 200,000 to 300,000 clones in the sample, 75% to 90% are singletons; the top ten hold roughly 1.9%. CDR3 length: 12 amino acids. The V gene's germline CDR1 is MNHEY and CDR2 SVGAGI. V was cut by 4 bases and J by 7 bases, with 7 bases left in between. The chain has TRBV6-5 and TRBJ2-2; D ambiguous. This TCR derives from a young man with active or convalescent COVID-19. Sequencing used peripheral blood. The CDR3 sequence is CASSSPVGELFF. CDR3 DNA sequence: TGTGCCAGCAGTTCTCCTGTCGGGGAGCTGTTTTTT.